This passage covers 9 T cell receptor beta chains from one sample sequenced in a study of blood T cells in healthy people across ages. Sample-barcoded 5' priming and a J-beta primer mix drove a second PCR of roughly 6 to 12 cycles. MiXCR, run by TCRdb on the 5' RACE reads, gives a single entry per CDR3 protein. Here the sample spans hundreds of thousands of distinct CDR3 sequences, approximately 49% being singletons. The sample comprised blood. Receptors originate from a woman aged 60 to 75 in good health.

This clonotype showed up just a few times. The chain joins TRBV6-6 to TRBJ1-2; 11 bases line up with TRBD1. Germline CDR1 is MNHNY and CDR2 is SVGAGI (reference sequence). The V and J ends lost 5 bases and 2 bases, in that order; junction bases with no gene match: 1. The CDR3 contains 14 residues. The CDR3 region has the DNA TGTGCCAGCAGTGGGACAGGGGGGAACTATGGCTACACCTTC. Its protein is CASSGTGGNYGYTF.

This clonotype was seen once. This chain uses TRBV4-3 with TRBJ1-2, with D unresolved. In germline, CDR1 is LGHNA, CDR2 YSLEER. V gave up 1 base and J gave up 4 bases, with 10 bases separating them. CDR3 size: 14 residues. DNA of the CDR3: TGCGCCAGCAGCCAAGCAAGGGAGTTCTATGGCTACACCTTC. It encodes CASSQAREFYGYTF.

The chain couples TRBV20-1 to TRBJ2-4; the match to TRBD1 covers 7 bases. Gene TRBJ2-7 matches the end of the DNA better, so the J call may be wrong. Per germline, CDR1 DFQATT and CDR2 SNEGSKA (reference sequence). The CDR3 consists of 16 residues. The DNA for the CDR3 is TGCAGTGCTAGTATCGCGTCGACGACAGGGTCCTACGAGCAGTACTTC. This sequence encodes CSASIASTTGSYEQYF.

As for this clonotype: The junction does not match germline at one end; this may be a read error. The rearrangement uses TRBV18 and TRBJ1-4; D is uncertain. The CDR3 consists of 11 residues. The germline V gene encodes CDR1 KGHSH and CDR2 LQKENI. CDR3 in amino acids: CASLSSEKLFF. CDR3 bases: TGCGCCAGCCTAAGTTCCGAAAAACTGTTTTTT.

CDR3 nucleotide sequence: TGTGCCAGCAGCCTTAGCGGGAGGGTAGATGATACGCAGTATTTT. Translating it yields CASSLSGRVDDTQYF. The chain uses TRBV7-2 and TRBJ2-3; the match to TRBD2 covers 11 bases. This CDR3 region has 15 residues. V shed 5 bases, J shed 6 bases, and the junction held 7 bases outside the gene matches. Germline V CDR1 and CDR2: SGHTA, FQGNSA.

V and J are TRBV18 and TRBJ2-5, with D possibly matching TRBD1 (6 bases). The CDR3 contains 14 residues. The V end lost 1 base, the J end lost 7 bases, and 13 bases lay between the germline ends. Germline-derived CDR1 and CDR2 are KGHSH and LQKENI. CDR3 nucleotides: TGTGCCAGCTCACCACGCCAGGGGTCGGGGACCCAGTACTTC. Translated: CASSPRQGSGTQYF.

This clonotype was detected a few times. The genes are TRBV5-1 and TRBJ2-1; the match to TRBD2 covers 7 bases. The ends lost 3 bases at V and 7 bases at J; junction bases unmatched: 13. CDR1 and CDR2 from the germline V gene are SGHRS and YFSETQ. This CDR3 is built from 16 residues. The CDR3 sequence is CASSSGRGYAGNEQFF. The CDR3 DNA reads as TGCGCCAGCAGCTCGGGGAGGGGCTATGCAGGGAATGAGCAGTTCTTC.

This clonotype was seen only once. The chain links TRBV18 to TRBJ2-3; 7 positions match TRBD2. Trimming removed 2 bases from V and 8 bases from J; junction bases left unmatched: 4. Germline assignment: CDR1 KGHSH and CDR2 LQKENI. There are 13 residues in the CDR3. CDR3 in amino acids: CASSPASGSTQYF. In nucleotides, the CDR3 is TGTGCCAGCTCACCAGCTAGCGGAAGTACGCAGTATTTT.

The CDR3 region is CAISAAGTGGLETQYF. Written as DNA, the CDR3 is TGTGCCATCAGTGCAGCGGGAACAGGGGGCCTAGAGACCCAGTACTTC. The gene calls are TRBV10-3 and TRBJ2-5, with 9 bases aligning to TRBD1. V lost 4 bases to trimming and J lost 4 bases; unmatched junction nucleotides: 10. There are 16 residues in the CDR3. Germline V lookup: CDR1 ENHRY, CDR2 SYGVKD.